The 22 T cell receptor beta chains listed next were all sequenced from one sample in a study of T-cell reconstitution after alpha-beta-depleted transplantation in children. Using unique molecular identifiers, the investigators prepared the TCRbeta library. Each CDR3 protein gets one entry after TCRdb re-called the PCR reads with MiXCR. The sample has 200,000 to 250,000 distinct CDR3 sequences, approximately 10% seen once. The sequences come from PBMCs, collected before TCRalphabeta/CD19-depleted stem cell transplant. These receptors were obtained from a child in the first two years of life with acute myeloid leukemia, due to receive a stem cell transplant.

This clonotype was counted at least ten times. V gene TRBV12-3 or TRBV12-4 combines with J gene TRBJ1-1; no clear D gene. The CDR3 is 13 amino acids. V was shortened by 2 bases and J by 2 bases, with 6 bases between the two germline ends. CDR3 DNA: TGTGCCAGCAGTTTACGGCATAACACTGAAGCTTTCTTT. Protein product: CASSLRHNTEAFF.

The table lists this clonotype with many counts. The rearrangement joins TRBV3-1 to TRBJ2-7; 11 positions match TRBD2. J was trimmed by 0 bases and V by 2 bases; bases with no gene match: 9. Looked up from germline, CDR1 is LGHDT and CDR2 is YNNKEL (reference sequence). The CDR3 covers 18 residues. The CDR3 DNA follows: TGTGCCAGCAGCCAAACGTCGGGACTAGCGGAAAACTCCTACGAGCAGTACTTC. Its protein is CASSQTSGLAENSYEQYF.

This clonotype was recorded many times. This chain links TRBV15 with TRBJ2-5; no reliable D call. The CDR3 is 13 amino acids. The germline gives CDR1 LNHNV, CDR2 YYDKDF (reference sequence). V lost 1 base and J 1 base, leaving 4 bases between the germline ends. DNA for the CDR3: TGTGCCACCAGCAGAGTAGCCCAAGAGACCCAGTACTTC. Its protein is CATSRVAQETQYF.

This clonotype was detected ten times or more. The chain uses TRBV14 and TRBJ2-1, with D tentatively TRBD1 or TRBD2 (5 bases each). CDR1 is SGHDN and CDR2 is FVKESK in the germline V gene. V was cut by 3 bases and J by 3 bases, with 9 bases left in between. The CDR3 loop spans 14 amino acids. In DNA, the CDR3 is TGTGCCAGCAGCCAGAGGGGCAGCTACAATGAGCAGTTCTTC. The encoded protein is CASSQRGSYNEQFF.

This clonotype was seen repeatedly, ten times or more. The chain carries TRBV6-5 and TRBJ2-6; TRBD1 matches at 7 bases. Unmatched junction bases numbered 3, after V lost 2 bases and J lost 2 bases. The CDR3 is made up of 16 amino acids. Germline V gene sequence: CDR1 MNHEY, CDR2 SVGAGI. The CDR3 DNA reads TGTGCCAGCAGTTACGGCGACAGGGCTGGGGCCAACGTCCTGACTTTC. This sequence encodes CASSYGDRAGANVLTF.

This clonotype was recorded many times. The chain is built from TRBV12-3 or TRBV12-4 and TRBJ1-1, with D hard to call. The V and J ends lost 0 bases and 4 bases respectively, with 12 bases between them. The CDR3 totals 15 residues. The CDR3 region has the DNA TGTGCCAGCAGTTTAGCGCGGGGAGGGATCACTGAAGCTTTCTTT. This encodes CASSLARGGITEAFF.

With respect to this clonotype: A much larger clone sits a single nucleotide away, making a read error possible. J is TRBJ1-4 and V is TRBV11-2, with a weak D call TRBD1 (6 bases). The germline V gene has CDR1 SGHAT and CDR2 FQNNGV. Trimming took off 3 bases at V and 2 bases at J, with 13 bases between the two ends. This CDR3 spans 16 amino acids. CDR3 region: CASSLRKGGTNEKLFF. CDR3 nucleotides: TGTGCCAGCAGCTTGAGAAAAGGGGGGACTAATGAAAAACTGTTTTTT.

This clonotype appeared many times. The rearrangement joins TRBV25-1 to TRBJ2-7, with TRBD1 matching over 9 bases. The CDR3 loop spans 16 amino acids. Per the germline V gene, CDR1 is MGHDK and CDR2 is SYGVNS. V trimming: 2 bases; J trimming: 3 bases; junction bases outside the gene matches: 8. The chain's CDR3 is CASSENTVTGGYEQYF. CDR3 DNA sequence: TGTGCCAGCAGTGAAAATACCGTGACAGGGGGCTACGAGCAGTACTTC.

A few counts support this clonotype. The chain carries TRBV25-1 and TRBJ1-6; D perhaps matches TRBD1 (5 bases). Germline lookup yields CDR1 MGHDK and CDR2 SYGVNS. Trimming took off 4 bases at V and 7 bases at J, with 8 bases between the two ends. The length of the CDR3 is 13 residues. The CDR3: CASSGQLNSPLHF. DNA of the CDR3: TGTGCCAGCAGTGGACAGCTAAATTCACCCCTCCACTTT.

Many counts were recorded for this clonotype. V usage is TRBV24-1 and J usage is TRBJ2-5; possibly TRBD2 for D (5 bases). Trimming removed 2 bases from V and 1 base from J, with 10 bases in between. This CDR3 contains 15 residues. In germline, CDR1 is KGHDR, CDR2 SFDVKD. The CDR3 sequence: CATSDYLGSQETQYF. The CDR3 nucleotides read TGTGCCACCAGTGATTATTTGGGGAGCCAAGAGACCCAGTACTTC.

V is TRBV3-1 and J is TRBJ2-7; D uncertain. Germline V gives CDR1 LGHDT, CDR2 YNNKEL (reference sequence). The CDR3 extends over 14 amino acids. The ends were cut back, 1 base at V and 4 bases at J, with 11 bases in the middle. The CDR3 sequence: CASSQVAGGYEQYF. As DNA, the CDR3 is TGTGCCAGCAGCCAAGTAGCCGGTGGTTACGAGCAGTACTTC.

This clonotype came up many times. The chain employs TRBV10-3 and TRBJ2-2; 15 positions match TRBD2. Germline V CDR1 and CDR2: ENHRY, SYGVKD. The CDR3 loop spans 16 amino acids. The V segment lost 8 bases and the J segment 6 bases; nucleotides outside the gene matches: 7. The CDR3 sequence: CAIGRGLAGGPGELFF. In DNA form, the CDR3 reads TGTGCCATCGGCAGAGGACTAGCGGGAGGGCCCGGGGAGCTGTTTTTT.

This clonotype occurred many times. The CDR3 loop is CASNPGTSTNEKLFF. The CDR3 DNA sequence: TGTGCCAGCAACCCCGGGACCTCAACTAATGAAAAACTGTTTTTT. The rearrangement uses TRBV6-1 and TRBJ1-4; possibly TRBD1 for D (5 bases). Germline-derived CDR1 and CDR2 are MNHNS and SASEGT. The germline V and J ends were trimmed by 7 bases and 0 bases, with 12 bases remaining between them. CDR3 length equals 15 residues.

At least ten counts were recorded for this clonotype. The chain joins TRBV6-1 to TRBJ2-1; 12 bases are a match to TRBD2. Trimming took 6 bases from V and 4 from J; bases not matched to a gene: 7. CDR1 is MNHNS, CDR2 SASEGT, per germline. The CDR3 contains 16 residues. The chain's CDR3 is CASSASGLAGYNEQFF. CDR3 bases: TGTGCCAGCAGCGCCTCCGGACTAGCGGGATACAATGAGCAGTTCTTC.

This clonotype occurred many times. The rearrangement joins TRBV12-3 or TRBV12-4 to TRBJ1-2; no firm D call. The CDR3 loop spans 14 amino acids. V lost 5 bases to trimming and J lost 1 base, with 11 bases between them. CDR3 protein: CASSARPNNYGYTF. For the CDR3, the DNA is TGTGCCAGCAGTGCCCGTCCAAATAACTATGGCTACACCTTC.

J is TRBJ2-5 and V is TRBV11-2; 14 bases agree with TRBD2. The V gene's germline CDR1 is SGHAT and CDR2 FQNNGV. CDR3 length: 16 residues. Germline trimming cut 5 bases from V and 2 bases from J; bases unmatched to any gene: 4. The CDR3, as DNA: TGTGCCAGCAGCCCGAGGACTAGCGGGGGGCAAGAGACCCAGTACTTC. Residues: CASSPRTSGGQETQYF.

This clonotype was picked up many times. The CDR3 loop reads CASSHGLAGHYEQYF. The CDR3 coding sequence is TGTGCCAGCAGCCACGGACTAGCGGGCCACTACGAGCAGTACTTC. The V call is TRBV3-1, the J call TRBJ2-7, with 11 nucleotides matching TRBD2. The V gene's germline CDR1 is LGHDT and CDR2 YNNKEL (reference sequence). This CDR3 has 15 amino acids. The V gene end was trimmed by 3 bases and the J gene end by 3 bases; junction bases not matched to a gene: 4.

This clonotype has at least ten counts. CDR3 sequence (DNA): TGTGCCAGCAGCTTAGCCGGGACAGACCCCTACGAGCAGTACTTC. Amino acids: CASSLAGTDPYEQYF. The rearrangement links TRBV7-2 to TRBJ2-7, with TRBD1 identical over 7 bases. Germline V lookup: CDR1 SGHTA, CDR2 FQGNSA. Trimming at V came to 0 bases and at J to 2 bases, leaving 4 bases not matched to a gene. The CDR3 is 15 residues long.

V usage is TRBV29-1 and J usage is TRBJ2-5, with 8 bases lining up with TRBD2. V shed 7 bases, J shed 4 bases, and the junction held 8 bases outside the gene matches. CDR1 and CDR2 (germline): SQVTM, ANQGSEA. This CDR3 region has 13 residues. Written as DNA, the CDR3 is TGCAGCGCCTGGAGTCTAGCGGGAGAGACCCAGTACTTC. This gives the protein CSAWSLAGETQYF.

The genes are TRBV30 and TRBJ2-1, with D hard to call. The CDR3 length is 11 residues. V was clipped by 4 bases and J by 9 bases, with 10 bases between them. The germline CDR1 and CDR2 sequences are GTSNPN and SVGIG (reference sequence). CDR3 coding DNA: TGTGCCTGGACTTCCCCGGGTGAGCAGTTCTTC. This encodes CAWTSPGEQFF.

This clonotype has just a few counts. This chain joins TRBV27 and TRBJ1-1; D ambiguous. The CDR3 length is 15 residues. CDR1 is MNHEY and CDR2 is SMNVEV in the germline V gene (reference sequence). Trimming stripped 0 bases from V and 5 bases from J, with 13 bases between. CDR3 amino acids: CASSLSTVLGTEAFF. As DNA, the CDR3 is TGTGCCAGCAGTTTATCCACAGTGTTGGGAACTGAAGCTTTCTTT.

The rearrangement joins TRBV2 to TRBJ1-1; D remains unclear. Trimming left V 8 bases short and J 1 base short, with 11 bases between. The CDR3 sequence is 13 residues long. CDR1 SNHLY and CDR2 FYNNEI come from the germline V gene. The CDR3 bases are TGTGCCAGCGGCCGGGAACGGAACACTGAAGCTTTCTTT. Translating it yields CASGRERNTEAFF.